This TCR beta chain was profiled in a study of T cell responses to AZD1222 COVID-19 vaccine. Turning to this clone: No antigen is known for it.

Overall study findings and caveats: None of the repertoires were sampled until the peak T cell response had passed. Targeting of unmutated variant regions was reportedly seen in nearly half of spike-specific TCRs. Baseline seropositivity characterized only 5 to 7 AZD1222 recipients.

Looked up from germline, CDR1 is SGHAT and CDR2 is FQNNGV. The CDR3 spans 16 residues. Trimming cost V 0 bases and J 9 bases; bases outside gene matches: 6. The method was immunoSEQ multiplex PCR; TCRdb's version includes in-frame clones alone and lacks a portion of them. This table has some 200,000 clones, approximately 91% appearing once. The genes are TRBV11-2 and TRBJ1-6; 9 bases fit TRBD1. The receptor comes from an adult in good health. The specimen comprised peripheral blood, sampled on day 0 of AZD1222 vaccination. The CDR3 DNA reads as TGTGCCAGCAGCTTAGAACAGGGGGCATCACGTTCACCCCTCCACTTT. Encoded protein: CASSLEQGASRSPLHF.